This T cell receptor (beta chain) was documented in a study of post-analysis software for immune sequencing data. The V end was cut by 0 bases, the J end by 9 bases, with 10 bases between. Germline V gene data show CDR1 as SGHRS and CDR2 as YFSETQ. The CDR3 runs 13 residues. Study-wide points: Patients showed TRBV5-6, TRBV5-1 and TRBV20-1 among four to six TRBV segments more frequent than in controls.

Points on this clonotype: Antigen unknown.

Included in the TCR beta cDNA libraries were unique molecular identifiers. TCRdb re-analysed the PCR reads in MiXCR, keeping a single row per CDR3 protein. The repertoire has about 500,000 distinct CDR3 sequences, less than 45% of them found once; the top ten carry 9.5% to 13%. The rearrangement joins TRBV5-1 to TRBJ2-1; D gene ambiguous. This clonotype was obtained from a girl aged 10 to 17 with multiple sclerosis. The source material was blood. The CDR3 sequence: CASSLAASGEQFF. The CDR3 DNA reads as TGCGCCAGCAGCTTGGCGGCTAGTGGTGAGCAGTTCTTC.